The sequence of this T cell receptor (beta chain) was determined in a study of cytomegalovirus exposure and HLA in healthy donors. As for the study in general: A later analysis reported the same platform for the 95 to 150 validation repertoires and the approximately 700 first-cohort repertoires.

CDR3 length: 13 amino acids. J gave up 11 bases and V 6 bases, and 5 bases lay outside the gene matches. Per the germline V gene, CDR1 is MNHNS and CDR2 is SASEGT. On this clone: Antigen specificity is unknown.

Only in-frame clones appear in the TCRdb table, and some are missing; sequencing was by immunoSEQ multiplex PCR. The sample holds under 80,000 clones, 89% seen once. Study-wide findings and caveats: According to reports, the classifier identified cytomegalovirus status with high specificity and sensitivity.

Sequenced input: PBMCs. The receptor was derived from a woman younger than 35 in good health and CMV-seronegative. The chain recombines TRBV6-1 with TRBJ1-4; 11 bases are shared with TRBD1. The CDR3 reads CASRGQGDVKLFF. The CDR3 DNA reads TGTGCCAGCAGGGGACAGGGGGACGTGAAACTGTTTTTT.